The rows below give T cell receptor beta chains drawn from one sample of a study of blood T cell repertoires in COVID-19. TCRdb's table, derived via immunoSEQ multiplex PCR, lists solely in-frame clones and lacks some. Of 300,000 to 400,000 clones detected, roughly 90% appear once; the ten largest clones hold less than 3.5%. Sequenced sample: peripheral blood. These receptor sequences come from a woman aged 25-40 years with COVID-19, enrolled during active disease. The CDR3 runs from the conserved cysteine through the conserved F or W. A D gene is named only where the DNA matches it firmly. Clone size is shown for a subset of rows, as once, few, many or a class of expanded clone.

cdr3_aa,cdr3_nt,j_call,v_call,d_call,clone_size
CATSSRYSSGGIHNEQFF,TGTGCCACCAGCTCTCGATACTCTAGCGGGGGAATACACAATGAGCAGTTCTTC,TRBJ2-1,TRBV15,TRBD2,.
CASSQGVGARATGNTIYF,TGCGCCAGCAGCCAAGGAGTTGGGGCACGCGCGACTGGAAACACCATATATTTT,TRBJ1-3,TRBV4-3,.,.
CASSIKGQGRYNEQFF,TGTGCCAGTAGTATCAAGGGACAGGGGCGTTACAATGAGCAGTTCTTC,TRBJ2-1,TRBV19,TRBD1,.
CASGLPWDRTVNTEAFF,TGTGCTAGTGGTTTGCCCTGGGACAGAACAGTGAACACTGAAGCTTTCTTT,TRBJ1-1,TRBV12-5,TRBD1,once
CSASGGREAFF,TGCAGTGCTAGTGGGGGCCGTGAAGCTTTCTTT,TRBJ1-1,TRBV20-1,.,.
CASSLEGWTKNTGELFF,TGTGCCAGCAGCTTGGAAGGGTGGACAAAGAACACCGGGGAGCTGTTTTTT,TRBJ2-2,TRBV5-4,.,.
CASRQAGNSPLHF,TGTGCCAGCAGACAGGCCGGGAATTCACCCCTCCACTTT,TRBJ1-6,TRBV25-1,.,.
CASSSWAGGNQPQHF,TGTGCCAGCAGTTCCTGGGCAGGGGGCAATCAGCCCCAGCATTTT,TRBJ1-5,TRBV28,.,.
CASGGPGQGLGGELFF,TGTGCTAGTGGTGGTCCGGGACAGGGGCTTGGCGGGGAGCTGTTTTTT,TRBJ2-2,TRBV12-5,TRBD1,.
CASSPSRTGGASGPLYNEQFF,TGTGCCAGCAGTCCAAGCCGGACAGGGGGGGCTAGCGGTCCTCTATACAATGAGCAGTTCTTC,TRBJ2-1,TRBV28,TRBD1,.
CASSPDHEAVNEQFF,TGTGCCAGCAGCCCAGACCATGAGGCGGTCAATGAGCAGTTCTTC,TRBJ2-1,TRBV11-2,.,.
CASGGTSGGRDEQFF,TGTGCCAGCGGTGGGACTAGCGGGGGTAGGGATGAGCAGTTCTTC,TRBJ2-1,TRBV27,TRBD2,.
CASSLQGLSNQPQHF,TGTGCCAGCAGCCTACAGGGGCTTAGCAATCAGCCCCAGCATTTT,TRBJ1-5,TRBV6-5,TRBD1,.
CASRTGANQPQHF,TGTGCCAGCCGGACAGGGGCAAATCAGCCCCAGCATTTT,TRBJ1-5,TRBV6-5,TRBD1,.
CASSPSGGGTGELFF,TGTGCCAGCAGCCCCTCCGGAGGTGGCACCGGGGAGCTGTTTTTT,TRBJ2-2,TRBV9,.,.
CASSFSGLAGGQDTQYF,TGTGCCAGCAGCTTCTCAGGACTAGCGGGGGGGCAAGATACGCAGTATTTT,TRBJ2-3,TRBV9,TRBD2,once
CASSPLRDRAGNTIYF,TGTGCCAGCAGCCCCCTGCGGGACAGGGCTGGAAACACCATATATTTT,TRBJ1-3,TRBV7-9,TRBD1,.
CARSFGDSENTEAFF,TGTGCCAGAAGCTTTGGGGACAGCGAGAACACTGAAGCTTTCTTT,TRBJ1-1,TRBV7-5,.,.
CASTGHLNYGYTF,TGTGCCAGCACGGGACACCTTAACTATGGCTACACCTTC,TRBJ1-2,TRBV9,.,.
CASSRGRVNEKLFF,TGCGCCAGCAGCCGAGGCAGGGTTAATGAAAAACTGTTTTTT,TRBJ1-4,TRBV4-3,.,.
CASSLTGGNTEAFF,TGTGCCAGCAGCTTGACAGGGGGCAACACTGAAGCTTTCTTT,TRBJ1-1,TRBV7-2,TRBD1,.
CASSPRQGAFQPQHF,TGTGCCAGCAGTCCCAGACAGGGGGCCTTTCAGCCCCAGCATTTT,TRBJ1-5,TRBV27,TRBD1,.
CASSPPPGSSYNSPLHF,TGTGCCAGCTCACCACCTCCAGGCAGCTCCTATAATTCACCCCTCCACTTT,TRBJ1-6,TRBV18,.,.
CASSSEREGMDTQYF,TGTGCCAGCAGCTCGGAGCGGGAGGGTATGGATACGCAGTATTTT,TRBJ2-3,TRBV5-5,TRBD2,.
CASSFKPGTQYF,TGTGCCAGCAGCTTCAAGCCGGGAACGCAGTATTTT,TRBJ2-3,TRBV7-2,.,.
CASSEAPGTANQPQHF,TGTGCCAGCAGTGAAGCGCCAGGAACAGCTAATCAGCCCCAGCATTTT,TRBJ1-5,TRBV2,.,.
CASSWKGAGGYTF,TGTGCCAGCAGTTGGAAAGGGGCCGGTGGCTACACCTTC,TRBJ1-2,TRBV27,.,.
CASSRTGGATNEKLFF,TGCGCCAGCAGCAGGACAGGGGGCGCAACTAATGAAAAACTGTTTTTT,TRBJ1-4,TRBV5-1,TRBD1,.
CASSSRVKSSGDSYNEQFF,TGTGCCAGCAGCTCCCGGGTGAAGAGTAGCGGTGACTCCTACAATGAGCAGTTCTTC,TRBJ2-1,TRBV5-6,.,.
CASSRTGLTEAFF,TGTGCCAGCAGCCGCACAGGGCTTACTGAAGCTTTCTTT,TRBJ1-1,TRBV7-8,.,.
CASSSAQGWDEKLFF,TGTGCCAGCAGTAGCGCCCAGGGTTGGGATGAAAAACTGTTTTTT,TRBJ1-4,TRBV28,.,.
CASSLGGGAHEQYF,TGTGCCAGCAGTTTAGGCGGGGGGGCCCACGAGCAGTACTTC,TRBJ2-7,TRBV27,TRBD2,.
CASSRSRGEKLFF,TGTGCCAGCAGTCGATCCCGGGGTGAAAAACTGTTTTTT,TRBJ1-4,TRBV6-6,.,.
CASSLDRGYGYTF,TGTGCCAGCAGCTTAGACAGGGGCTATGGCTACACCTTC,TRBJ1-2,TRBV7-2,TRBD1,.
CASSAGTSEPYNEQFF,TGTGCCAGCTCCGCCGGGACTAGCGAGCCCTACAATGAGCAGTTCTTC,TRBJ2-1,TRBV18,TRBD2,.
CASSLVRSTRNYGYTF,TGTGCCAGCAGCTTAGTACGTAGCACTCGAAACTATGGCTACACCTTC,TRBJ1-2,TRBV13,.,.
CASRRGNQPQHF,TGTGCCAGCAGACGGGGCAATCAGCCCCAGCATTTT,TRBJ1-5,TRBV27,.,.
CASSPLRTSGRFDTQYF,TGTGCCAGCAGCCCCCTCAGGACTAGCGGGAGGTTCGATACGCAGTATTTT,TRBJ2-3,TRBV7-2,TRBD2,.
CASSYTGTGNNSPLHF,TGTGCCAGCAGTTACACCGGGACAGGGAACAATTCACCCCTCCACTTT,TRBJ1-6,TRBV6-5,TRBD1,.
CASSLAGGGRTGELFF,TGTGCCAGCAGCTTAGCTGGGGGGGGTAGGACCGGGGAGCTGTTTTTT,TRBJ2-2,TRBV7-2,TRBD2,.
CASSPRVAKNTEAFF,TGCGCCAGCAGCCCCCGCGTTGCCAAGAACACTGAAGCTTTCTTT,TRBJ1-1,TRBV4-3,.,.
CASSLGFFYREATNENLFF,TGTGCCAGCAGTTTAGGGTTCTTTTATAGAGAGGCAACTAATGAAAACCTGTTTTTT,TRBJ1-4,TRBV28,.,.
CASSLGPSGTEAFF,TGTGCCAGCAGTTTAGGCCCAAGTGGCACTGAAGCTTTCTTT,TRBJ1-1,TRBV27,.,.
CASSPGRGAEGNQPQHF,TGTGCCAGTAGTCCGGGCCGGGGGGCTGAGGGCAATCAGCCCCAGCATTTT,TRBJ1-5,TRBV19,.,.
CASSLQGPGELFF,TGCGCCAGCAGCTTACAGGGACCCGGGGAGCTGTTTTTT,TRBJ2-2,TRBV5-1,.,once
CASSSQGQNTEAFF,TGTGCCAGCAGTTCACAGGGTCAGAACACTGAAGCTTTCTTT,TRBJ1-1,TRBV6-5,.,.
CASSPHPSSLGELFF,TGTGCCAGCAGCCCCCACCCTAGTAGTCTCGGGGAGCTGTTTTTT,TRBJ2-2,TRBV27,.,.
CASSLSREQGYEQYF,TGTGCCAGCAGTTTATCCCGGGAACAGGGCTACGAGCAGTACTTC,TRBJ2-7,TRBV27,.,.
CASSQESSGQRLAKNIQYF,TGTGCCAGCAGCCAAGAAAGTTCGGGACAGCGTCTAGCCAAAAACATTCAGTACTTC,TRBJ2-4,TRBV4-2,TRBD1,.
CASKLMVISNTEAFF,TGTGCCAGTAAACTGATGGTCATTTCGAACACTGAAGCTTTCTTT,TRBJ1-1,TRBV19,.,.
CASSRGWVSNSPLHF,TGTGCCAGCAGCAGGGGTTGGGTTTCGAATTCACCCCTCCACTTT,TRBJ1-6,TRBV27,.,.
CASSLWHSPGRFYEQYF,TGTGCCAGCAGCTTGTGGCACTCCCCAGGGAGGTTCTACGAGCAGTACTTC,TRBJ2-7,TRBV5-7,.,.